A selection of T cell receptor beta chains follows, all from one sample in a study of shared clonotypes between healthy human individuals. TCRdb's copy holds only in-frame clones and misses some; the assay was immunoSEQ multiplex PCR. The table shows about half a million clones, with over 70% occurring only once. The sequenced material came from PBMCs. Source of these receptors: a woman in her thirties or forties in good health. Some clones in this sample may be carry-over from other donors' samples. Both conserved end residues are part of each CDR3. D genes are given only for firm matches. Size tells how often a clone was seen (once, few, many) or the class of an expanded clone, and some rows leave it out.

j_call clone_size d_call cdr3_length v_call cdr3_nt cdr3_aa
TRBJ2-1 - - 15 TRBV11-2 TGTGCCAGCAGCGGCTTCGAGCCTCCCTACAATGAGCAGTTCTTC CASSGFEPPYNEQFF
TRBJ1-4 - - 14 TRBV9 TGTGCCAGCAGCGTAGGGGGAGTTGGCGAAAAACTGTTTTTT CASSVGGVGEKLFF
TRBJ2-5 - TRBD1 17 TRBV27 TGTGCCAGCAGTTTACCTCAGGGGACAGGGGGCCGAGAGACCCAGTACTTC CASSLPQGTGGRETQYF
TRBJ2-3 - TRBD2 17 TRBV9 TGTGCCAGCAGCGTATCACTAGCGGCTTCCGGGACAGATACGCAGTATTTT CASSVSLAASGTDTQYF
TRBJ2-7 - - 13 TRBV19 TGTGCCAGTAGTATAGGGGGGAACTACGAGCAGTACTTC CASSIGGNYEQYF
TRBJ2-3 - - 14 TRBV7-3 TGTGCCAGCAGCCCCCAGGTGGGGGGAGATACGCAGTATTTT CASSPQVGGDTQYF
TRBJ2-1 - TRBD2 17 TRBV4-3 TGCGCCAGCAGCCAAGAAAGACTAGCGGGATCCGACAATGAGCAGTTCTTC CASSQERLAGSDNEQFF
TRBJ2-7 once - 11 TRBV19 TGTGCCTCGAAAGACTCCTACGAGCAGTACTTC CASKDSYEQYF
TRBJ1-1 - - 15 TRBV14 TGTGCCAGCAGCCAAGATTATTTAGGGATGGGTGAAGCTTTCTTT CASSQDYLGMGEAFF
TRBJ2-7 - - 11 TRBV5-1 TGCGCCAGCAGCTTTGGGTACGAGCAGTACTTC CASSFGYEQYF
TRBJ2-2 - - 13 TRBV5-1 TGCGCCAGCAGCAGACCCTCACAGGGGGAGCTGTTTTTT CASSRPSQGELFF
TRBJ1-1 once - 14 TRBV4-3 TGCGCCAGCAGCCCTGACAGGACGGGGACTGAAGCTTTCTTT CASSPDRTGTEAFF
TRBJ2-5 few - 13 TRBV5-5 TGTGCCAGCAGCTCGGCCCCCGGAAGGGAGCAGTACTTC CASSSAPGREQYF
TRBJ2-7 - TRBD2 15 TRBV6-6 TGTGCCATCAGTGGGGGGACTAGCGGGAACTACGAGCAGTACTTC CAISGGTSGNYEQYF
TRBJ2-1 - - 13 TRBV4-1 TGCGCCAGCAGCCAAGAGGTGGCCCATGAGCAGTTCTTC CASSQEVAHEQFF
TRBJ2-1 - - 15 TRBV5-8 TGTGCCAGCAGCTCACGGGGCAGCTGGATTAGTGAGCAGTTCTTC CASSSRGSWISEQFF
TRBJ2-1 - - 17 TRBV9 TGTGCCAGCAGCGTTTCTAACCTGAGAGTCTCCTACAATGAGCAGTTCTTC CASSVSNLRVSYNEQFF
TRBJ2-7 many TRBD1 15 TRBV28 TGTGCCAGCAGTTTCGACAGGGGGGCTAACTACGAGCAGTACTTC CASSFDRGANYEQYF
TRBJ2-7 - - 14 TRBV4-2 TGTGCCAGCAGCCAAGCTTTAGAGGACTACGAGCAGTACTTC CASSQALEDYEQYF
TRBJ2-3 once - 17 TRBV5-1 TGCGCCAGCAGCTTGGCGGACAGCTCGACGCACACAGATACGCAGTATTTT CASSLADSSTHTDTQYF
TRBJ1-1 - TRBD1 15 TRBV28 TGTGCCAGCAGAGCACAGGGGGCCTCGGCTACTGAAGCTTTCTTT CASRAQGASATEAFF
TRBJ2-7 few - 15 TRBV11-2 TGTGCCAGCAGCCGCGCTAGTGGCATATCCCACGAGCAGTACTTC CASSRASGISHEQYF
TRBJ2-1 - TRBD1 15 TRBV7-2 TGTGCCAGCAGCCACACGGGACAGCTATACAATGAGCAGTTCTTC CASSHTGQLYNEQFF
TRBJ1-4 - - 14 TRBV30 TGTGCCTGGAGTGAGTGGGGGGGGTATGAAAAACTGTTTTTT CAWSEWGGYEKLFF
TRBJ2-5 few TRBD1 14 TRBV7-2 TGTGCCAGCAGCCCACGACAGGGCTCGGAGACCCAGTACTTC CASSPRQGSETQYF
TRBJ1-2 many - 15 TRBV4-2 TGTGCCAGCAGCCAAGAGAGGTCAGGGAACTATGGCTACACCTTC CASSQERSGNYGYTF
TRBJ1-2 - - 17 TRBV4-1 TGCGCCAGCAGCCAAGGTGCGGGGGCGATAGCTAACTATGGCTACACCTTC CASSQGAGAIANYGYTF
TRBJ2-3 few - 14 TRBV30 TGTGCCTGGAGTCCAACCCCCGTACCAGATACGCAGTATTTT CAWSPTPVPDTQYF
TRBJ1-1 - - 15 TRBV7-9 TGTGCCAGCAGCTTACCCCTTAGTGAGGACACTGAAGCTTTCTTT CASSLPLSEDTEAFF
TRBJ2-2 - TRBD2 17 TRBV9 TGTGCCAGCAGCGCAACATCCGGGACTAGCTTAACCGGGGAGCTGTTTTTT CASSATSGTSLTGELFF
TRBJ2-3 - TRBD2 14 TRBV6-6 TGTGCCAGCCAGACGGGAGGGTTCACAGATACGCAGTATTTT CASQTGGFTDTQYF
TRBJ1-1 - - 16 TRBV10-3 TGTGCCATCAGTGAGTCGAAACTGACAGGGAACACTGAAGCTTTCTTT CAISESKLTGNTEAFF
TRBJ2-2 - TRBD2 16 TRBV6-6 TGTGCCAGCAGTTACGGTCTAGCGGCGAACACCGGGGAGCTGTTTTTT CASSYGLAANTGELFF
TRBJ1-2 many TRBD1 16 TRBV6-5 TGTGCCAGCAGTTCCATCCCCGGGACAGGGGCGGGAGGCTACACCTTC CASSSIPGTGAGGYTF
TRBJ1-1 - - 15 TRBV6-5 TGTGCCAGCAGTTACTCGGGCCAGGGAAACACTGAAGCTTTCTTT CASSYSGQGNTEAFF
TRBJ2-5 once TRBD2 17 TRBV9 TGTGCCAGCAGCGCCACCGGACTAGCGCCGTACCAAGAGACCCAGTACTTC CASSATGLAPYQETQYF
TRBJ2-7 - TRBD2 16 TRBV18 TGTGCCAGCTCACCGGGACTAGCGGGAGGTACCTACGAGCAGTACTTC CASSPGLAGGTYEQYF
TRBJ1-5 - - 11 TRBV9 TGTGCCAGCAGCGCCCATCCCTCCCAGCATTTT CASSAHPSQHF
TRBJ1-1 - - 13 TRBV10-3 TGTGCCATCAATCGGCAGCCCAACACTGAAGCTTTCTTT CAINRQPNTEAFF
TRBJ2-1 - TRBD1 20 TRBV23-1 TGCGCCAGCAGTCAATCGAGGTGGGGGACAGGGGGTCCTAATTACAATGAGCAGTTCTTC CASSQSRWGTGGPNYNEQFF
TRBJ2-5 - TRBD1 14 TRBV7-9 TGTGCCAGCAGCCAAGGGGACAGGGATGAGACCCAGTACTTC CASSQGDRDETQYF
TRBJ2-3 - TRBD2 14 TRBV2 TGTGCCAGCAAGACTAGCGGGAGCACAGATACGCAGTATTTT CASKTSGSTDTQYF